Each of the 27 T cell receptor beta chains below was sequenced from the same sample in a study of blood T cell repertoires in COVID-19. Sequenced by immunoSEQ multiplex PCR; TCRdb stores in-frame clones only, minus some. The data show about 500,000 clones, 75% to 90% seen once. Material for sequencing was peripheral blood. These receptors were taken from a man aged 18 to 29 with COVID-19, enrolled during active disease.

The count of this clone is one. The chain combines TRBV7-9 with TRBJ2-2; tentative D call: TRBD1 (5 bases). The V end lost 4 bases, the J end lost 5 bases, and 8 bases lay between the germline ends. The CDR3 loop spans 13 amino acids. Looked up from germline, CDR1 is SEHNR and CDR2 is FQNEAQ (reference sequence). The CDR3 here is CASSSQGTGELFF. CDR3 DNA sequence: TGTGCCAGCAGCTCCCAGGGAACCGGGGAGCTGTTTTTT. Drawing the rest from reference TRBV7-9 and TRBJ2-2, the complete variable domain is DTGVSQNPRHKITKRGQNVTFRCDPISEHNRLYWYRQTLGQGPEFLTYFQNEAQLEKSRLLSDRFSAERPKGSFSTLEIQRTEQGDSAMYLCASSSQGTGELFFGEGSRLTVL.

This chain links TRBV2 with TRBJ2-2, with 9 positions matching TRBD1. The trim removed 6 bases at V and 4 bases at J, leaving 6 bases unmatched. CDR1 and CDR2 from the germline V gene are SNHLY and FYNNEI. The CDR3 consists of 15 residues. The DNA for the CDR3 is TGTGCCAGCAGGGGGACAGGGTTCGGCACCGGGGAGCTGTTTTTT. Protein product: CASRGTGFGTGELFF.

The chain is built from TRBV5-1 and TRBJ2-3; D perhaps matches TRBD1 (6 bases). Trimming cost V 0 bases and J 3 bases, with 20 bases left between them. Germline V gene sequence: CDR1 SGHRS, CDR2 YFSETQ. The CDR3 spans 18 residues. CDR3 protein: CASSLAMLVTTGTDTQYF. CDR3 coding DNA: TGCGCCAGCAGCTTGGCCATGTTGGTGACCACAGGGACAGATACGCAGTATTTT.

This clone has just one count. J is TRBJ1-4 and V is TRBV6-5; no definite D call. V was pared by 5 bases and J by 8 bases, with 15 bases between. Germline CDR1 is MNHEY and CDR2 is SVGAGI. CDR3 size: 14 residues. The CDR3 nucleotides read TGTGCCAGCAGTACCAGCCTAGCAGTCGAAAAACTGTTTTTT. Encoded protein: CASSTSLAVEKLFF.

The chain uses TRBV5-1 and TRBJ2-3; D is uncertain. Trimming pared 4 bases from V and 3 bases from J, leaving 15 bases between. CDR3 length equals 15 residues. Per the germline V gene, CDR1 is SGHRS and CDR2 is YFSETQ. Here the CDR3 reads CASSPVGRMTDTQYF. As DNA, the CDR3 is TGCGCCAGCAGCCCGGTGGGCAGGATGACAGATACGCAGTATTTT.

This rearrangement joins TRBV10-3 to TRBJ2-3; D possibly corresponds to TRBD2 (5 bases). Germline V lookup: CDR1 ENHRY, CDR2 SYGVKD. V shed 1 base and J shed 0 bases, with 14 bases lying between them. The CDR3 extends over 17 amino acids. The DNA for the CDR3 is TGTGCCATCAGTGAGTTGAGCGGAGGCCTTAGCACAGATACGCAGTATTTT. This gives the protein CAISELSGGLSTDTQYF.

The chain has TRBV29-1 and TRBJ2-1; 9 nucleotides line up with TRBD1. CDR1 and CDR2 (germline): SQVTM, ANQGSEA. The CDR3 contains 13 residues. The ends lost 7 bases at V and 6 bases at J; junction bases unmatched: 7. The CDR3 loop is CSGYRDRVNEQFF. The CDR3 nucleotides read TGCAGCGGATACCGGGACAGGGTCAATGAGCAGTTCTTC.

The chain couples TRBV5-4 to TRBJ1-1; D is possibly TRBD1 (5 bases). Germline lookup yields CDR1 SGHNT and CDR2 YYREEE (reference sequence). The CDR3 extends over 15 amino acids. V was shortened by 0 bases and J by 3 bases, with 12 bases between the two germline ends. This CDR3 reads CASSLGAGTDTEAFF. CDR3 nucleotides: TGTGCCAGCAGCTTGGGGGCGGGGACCGACACTGAAGCTTTCTTT.

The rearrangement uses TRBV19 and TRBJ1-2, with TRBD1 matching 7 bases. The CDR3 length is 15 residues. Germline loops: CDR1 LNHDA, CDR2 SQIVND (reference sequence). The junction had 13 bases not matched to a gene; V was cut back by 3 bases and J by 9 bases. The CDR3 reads CASSISGQGVNSYTF. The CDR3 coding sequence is TGTGCCAGTAGTATTAGCGGTCAGGGGGTCAACAGCTACACCTTC.

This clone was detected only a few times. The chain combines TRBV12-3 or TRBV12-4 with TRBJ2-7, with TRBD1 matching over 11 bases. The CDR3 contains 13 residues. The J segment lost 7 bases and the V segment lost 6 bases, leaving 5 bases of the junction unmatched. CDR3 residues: CASSSDRGREQYF. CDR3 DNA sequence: TGTGCCAGCAGCTCGGACAGGGGGCGAGAGCAGTACTTC.

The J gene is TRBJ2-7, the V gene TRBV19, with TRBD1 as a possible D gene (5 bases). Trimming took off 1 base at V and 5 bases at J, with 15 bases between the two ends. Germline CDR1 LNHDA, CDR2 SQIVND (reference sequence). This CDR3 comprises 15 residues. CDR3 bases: TGTGCCAGTAGTATAGGGAACAGGAGAGAGGACGAGCAGTACTTC. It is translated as CASSIGNRREDEQYF.

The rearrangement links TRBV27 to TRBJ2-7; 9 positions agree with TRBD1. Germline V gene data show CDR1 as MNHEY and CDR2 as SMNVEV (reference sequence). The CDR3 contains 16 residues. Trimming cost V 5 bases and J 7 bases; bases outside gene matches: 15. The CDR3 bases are TGTGCCAGCAGTCCGTTCGACCTAAGACAGGGGGAGGAGCAGTACTTC. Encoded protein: CASSPFDLRQGEEQYF.

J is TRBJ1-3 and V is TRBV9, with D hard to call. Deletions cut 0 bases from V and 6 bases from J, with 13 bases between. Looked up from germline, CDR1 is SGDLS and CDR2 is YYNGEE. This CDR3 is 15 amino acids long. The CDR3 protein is CASSVETATQNTIYF. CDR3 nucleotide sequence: TGTGCCAGCAGCGTAGAAACAGCTACTCAAAACACCATATATTTT.

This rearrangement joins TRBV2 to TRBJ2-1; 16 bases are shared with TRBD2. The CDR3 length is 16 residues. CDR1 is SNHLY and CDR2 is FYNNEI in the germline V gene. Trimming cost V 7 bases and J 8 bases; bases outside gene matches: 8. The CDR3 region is CASKSGTSGRVDEQFF. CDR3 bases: TGTGCCAGCAAGTCCGGGACTAGCGGGAGGGTTGATGAGCAGTTCTTC.

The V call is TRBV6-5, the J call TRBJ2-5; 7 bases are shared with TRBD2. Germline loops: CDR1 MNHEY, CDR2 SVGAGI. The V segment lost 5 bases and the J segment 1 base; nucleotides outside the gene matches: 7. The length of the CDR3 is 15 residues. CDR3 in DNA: TGTGCCAGCAGTCTCCGAACTAGCGTCCAAGAGACCCAGTACTTC. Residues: CASSLRTSVQETQYF.

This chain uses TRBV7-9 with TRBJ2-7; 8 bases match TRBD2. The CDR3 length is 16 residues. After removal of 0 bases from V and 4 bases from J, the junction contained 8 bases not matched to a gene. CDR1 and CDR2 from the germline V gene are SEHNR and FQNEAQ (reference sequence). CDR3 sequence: CASSLAGGRLTYEQYF. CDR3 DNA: TGTGCCAGCAGCTTAGCGGGCGGGAGGTTAACTTACGAGCAGTACTTC.

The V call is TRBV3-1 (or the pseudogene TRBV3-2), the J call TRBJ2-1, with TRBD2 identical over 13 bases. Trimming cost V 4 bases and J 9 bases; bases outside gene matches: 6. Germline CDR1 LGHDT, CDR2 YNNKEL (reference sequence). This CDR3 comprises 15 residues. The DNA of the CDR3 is TGTGCCAGCAGCCGAGGACTAGCGGGAGTTGGTGAGCAGTTCTTC. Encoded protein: CASSRGLAGVGEQFF.

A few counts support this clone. As DNA, the CDR3 is TGTGCCACCAGCAGAGGGGGACACGCGATGGAGCAGTACTTC. It encodes CATSRGGHAMEQYF. The rearrangement links TRBV15 to TRBJ2-7; possible D gene TRBD1, 6 bases. CDR3 length: 14 residues. V was pared by 1 base and J by 7 bases, with 14 bases between. Germline CDR1 reads LNHNV; CDR2 reads YYDKDF (reference sequence).

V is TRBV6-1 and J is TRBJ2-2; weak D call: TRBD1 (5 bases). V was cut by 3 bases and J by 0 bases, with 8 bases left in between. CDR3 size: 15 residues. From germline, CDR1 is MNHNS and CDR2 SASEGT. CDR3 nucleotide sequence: TGTGCCAGCAGTGATTCAGGGACGAACACCGGGGAGCTGTTTTTT. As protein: CASSDSGTNTGELFF.

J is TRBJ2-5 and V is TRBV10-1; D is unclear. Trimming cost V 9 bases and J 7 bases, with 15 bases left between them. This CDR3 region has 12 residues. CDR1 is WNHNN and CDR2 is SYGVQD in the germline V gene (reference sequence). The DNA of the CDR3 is TGCGCCAGAGACCCACTAAAGACGACCCAGTACTTC. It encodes CARDPLKTTQYF.

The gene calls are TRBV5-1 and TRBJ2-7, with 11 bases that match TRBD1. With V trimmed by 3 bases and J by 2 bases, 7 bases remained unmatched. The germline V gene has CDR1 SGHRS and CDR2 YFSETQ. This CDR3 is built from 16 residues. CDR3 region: CASSSGRGQGAYEQYF. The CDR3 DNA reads TGCGCCAGCAGCTCGGGCCGGGGACAGGGGGCCTACGAGCAGTACTTC.

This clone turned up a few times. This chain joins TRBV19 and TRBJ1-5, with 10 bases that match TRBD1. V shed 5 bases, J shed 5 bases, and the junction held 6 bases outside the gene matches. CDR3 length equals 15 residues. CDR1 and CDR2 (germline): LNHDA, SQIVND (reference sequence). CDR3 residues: CASSRRQGAYQPQHF. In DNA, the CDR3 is TGTGCCAGTAGTCGAAGACAGGGGGCTTATCAGCCCCAGCATTTT. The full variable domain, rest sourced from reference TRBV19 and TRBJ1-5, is DGGITQSPKYLFRKEGQNVTLSCEQNLNHDAMYWYRQDPGQGLRLIYYSQIVNDFQKGDIAEGYSVSREKKESFPLTVTSAQKNPTAFYLCASSRRQGAYQPQHFGDGTRLSIL.

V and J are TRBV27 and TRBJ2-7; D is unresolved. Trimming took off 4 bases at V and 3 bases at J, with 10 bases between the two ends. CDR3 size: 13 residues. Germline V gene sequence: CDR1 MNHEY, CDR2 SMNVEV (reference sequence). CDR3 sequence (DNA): TGTGCCAGCAGTTCCGGGTCCCACTACGAGCAGTACTTC. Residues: CASSSGSHYEQYF.

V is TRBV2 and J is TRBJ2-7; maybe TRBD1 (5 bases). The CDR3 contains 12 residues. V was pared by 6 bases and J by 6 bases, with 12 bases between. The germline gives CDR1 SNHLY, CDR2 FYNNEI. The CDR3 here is CASSPGSGEQYF. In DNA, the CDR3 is TGTGCCAGCAGCCCAGGGTCGGGCGAGCAGTACTTC. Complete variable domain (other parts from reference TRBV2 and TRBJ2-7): EPEVTQTPSHQVTQMGQEVILRCVPISNHLYFYWYRQILGQKVEFLVSFYNNEISEKSEIFDDQFSVERPDGSNFTLKIRSTKLEDSAMYFCASSPGSGEQYFGPGTRLTVT.

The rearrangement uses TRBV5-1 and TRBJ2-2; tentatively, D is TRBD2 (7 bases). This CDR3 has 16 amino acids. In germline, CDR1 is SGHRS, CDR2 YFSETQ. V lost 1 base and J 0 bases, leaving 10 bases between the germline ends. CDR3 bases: TGCGCCAGCAGCTTGACGGGGGGCGCGAACACCGGGGAGCTGTTTTTT. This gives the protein CASSLTGGANTGELFF.

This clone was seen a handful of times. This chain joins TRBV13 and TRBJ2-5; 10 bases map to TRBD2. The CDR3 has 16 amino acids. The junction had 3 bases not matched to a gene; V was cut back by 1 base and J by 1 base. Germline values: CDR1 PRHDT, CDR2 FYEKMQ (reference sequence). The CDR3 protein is CASSLASGGAQETQYF. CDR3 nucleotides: TGTGCCAGCAGCTTAGCAAGCGGGGGGGCCCAAGAGACCCAGTACTTC.

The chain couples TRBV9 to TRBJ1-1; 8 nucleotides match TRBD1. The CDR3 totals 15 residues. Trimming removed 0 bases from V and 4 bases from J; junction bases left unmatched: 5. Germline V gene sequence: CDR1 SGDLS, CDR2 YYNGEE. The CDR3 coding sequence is TGTGCCAGCAGCGTAGTTTCCGGGACAGGCACTGAAGCTTTCTTT. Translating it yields CASSVVSGTGTEAFF.